The 6 T cell receptor beta chains below were found in one sample sequenced in a study of T cells in Graves' hyperthyroidism and ophthalmopathy. Template material for amplifying TCR beta CDR3 regions consisted of RNA transcripts. The study used the HTBI primer set for a first-round RT-PCR of the TCR CDR3. MiXCR, run by TCRdb on the multiplex PCR reads, gives a single entry per CDR3 protein. Among approximately 420,000 distinct CDR3 sequences listed, about 15% were seen once. Sequencing was carried out using blood. The receptor set was obtained from a woman aged 30 to 39 with Graves' hyperthyroidism.

This clonotype showed up many times. The rearrangement joins TRBV6-1 to TRBJ2-5; 8 nucleotides line up with TRBD2. The V gene's germline CDR1 is MNHNS and CDR2 SASEGT. CDR3 length equals 15 residues. After removal of 5 bases from V and 1 base from J, the junction contained 6 bases not matched to a gene. The CDR3 nucleotides read TGTGCCAGCAGTTCGCCGGGACTAGGCCAAGAGACCCAGTACTTC. This codes for CASSSPGLGQETQYF.

This clonotype was seen repeatedly, ten times or more. The chain recombines TRBV2 with TRBJ1-6, with TRBD1 matching over 10 bases. Germline-derived CDR1 and CDR2 are SNHLY and FYNNEI. The CDR3 length is 13 residues. With 10 bases clipped from V and 7 bases from J, the junction kept 4 bases outside the gene matches. The DNA for the CDR3 is TGTGCCACCCCGGGACAGGGGAATTCACCCCTCCACTTT. The encoded protein is CATPGQGNSPLHF.

This clonotype was observed a handful of times. This chain links TRBV2 with TRBJ2-4; TRBD1 aligns across 9 bases. Trimming at V came to 6 bases and at J to 3 bases, leaving 0 bases not matched to a gene. The CDR3 has 13 residues. CDR1 and CDR2 (germline): SNHLY, FYNNEI. CDR3 in DNA: TGTGCCAGCAGGACAGGGGGCAAAAACATTCAGTACTTC. As protein: CASRTGGKNIQYF. Using reference TRBV2 and TRBJ2-4 for the parts outside the CDR3, the full variable domain is EPEVTQTPSHQVTQMGQEVILRCVPISNHLYFYWYRQILGQKVEFLVSFYNNEISEKSEIFDDQFSVERPDGSNFTLKIRSTKLEDSAMYFCASRTGGKNIQYFGAGTRLSVL.

This chain joins TRBV7-9 and TRBJ2-1; 7 bases align to TRBD2. The CDR3 spans 17 residues. V trimming: 0 bases; J trimming: 5 bases; junction bases outside the gene matches: 10. CDR1 and CDR2 (germline): SEHNR, FQNEAQ (reference sequence). Written as DNA, the CDR3 is TGTGCCAGCAGCTTAGCAAGGTTTCGGGAGGAGCACAATGAGCAGTTCTTC. It specifies CASSLARFREEHNEQFF.

The V call is TRBV12-5, the J call TRBJ1-1; D is unclear. The germline V gene has CDR1 LGHNT and CDR2 FRNRAP. The CDR3 sequence is 16 residues long. V was trimmed by 1 base and J by 4 bases, leaving 16 bases between them. The CDR3 DNA sequence: TGTGCTAGTGGTTTGGACAGATCAGGAACGGGCACTGAAGCTTTCTTT. Translation: CASGLDRSGTGTEAFF.

Of note for this clonotype: A much more abundant neighbour one base away suggests this may be a read error. V usage is TRBV28 and J usage is TRBJ2-1, with D possibly being TRBD1 or TRBD2 (5 bases each). The CDR3 length is 15 residues. From germline, CDR1 is MDHEN and CDR2 SYDVKM. Trimming stripped 9 bases from V and 3 bases from J, with 18 bases between. CDR3 loop: CARSPLRGVYNEQFF. In DNA, the CDR3 is TGTGCCAGAAGTCCACTCCGAGGGGTCTACAATGAGCAGTTCTTC.